The T cell receptor beta chain described here comes from a study of blood T cell repertoires in COVID-19. Study-level background: COVID-19 samples, acute and convalescent, were from the United States, Italy and Spain.

The CDR3 spans 13 residues. V gave up 5 bases and J gave up 5 bases, with 12 bases separating them. The germline V gene encodes CDR1 LNHDA and CDR2 SQIVND (reference sequence). Sequenced by immunoSEQ multiplex PCR; TCRdb stores in-frame clones only, minus some. The data contain tens of thousands of clones, 85% to 90% of them singletons. The receptor was derived from a human donor with active COVID-19. The donor label of this sample is uncertain. V and J are TRBV19 and TRBJ1-1; D is unresolved. Sequencing was carried out using peripheral blood. The CDR3 sequence: CASSETSKTEAFF. Written as DNA, the CDR3 is TGTGCCAGTAGTGAAACATCGAAAACTGAAGCTTTCTTT.